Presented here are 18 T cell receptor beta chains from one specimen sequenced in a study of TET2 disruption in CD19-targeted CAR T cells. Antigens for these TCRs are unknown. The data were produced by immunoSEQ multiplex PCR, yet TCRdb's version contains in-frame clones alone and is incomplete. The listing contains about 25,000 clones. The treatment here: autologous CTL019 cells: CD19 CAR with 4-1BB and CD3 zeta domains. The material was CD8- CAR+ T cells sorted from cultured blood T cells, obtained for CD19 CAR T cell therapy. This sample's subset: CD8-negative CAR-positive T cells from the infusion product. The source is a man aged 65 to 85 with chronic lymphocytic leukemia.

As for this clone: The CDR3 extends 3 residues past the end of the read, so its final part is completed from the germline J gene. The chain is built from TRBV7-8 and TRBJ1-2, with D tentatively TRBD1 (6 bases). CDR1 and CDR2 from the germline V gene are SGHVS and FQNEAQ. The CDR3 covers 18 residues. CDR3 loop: CASSLGPVAGGLSYDYTF. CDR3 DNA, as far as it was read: TGTGCCAGCAGCTTAGGTCCGGTAGCGGGGGGCCTCTCCTACGAC.

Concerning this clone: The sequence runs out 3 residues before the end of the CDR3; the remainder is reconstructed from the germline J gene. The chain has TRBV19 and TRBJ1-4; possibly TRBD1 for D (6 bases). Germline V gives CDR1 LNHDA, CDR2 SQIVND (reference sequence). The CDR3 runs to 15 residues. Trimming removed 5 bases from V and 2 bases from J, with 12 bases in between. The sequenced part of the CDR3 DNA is TGTGCCAGTAGTGTTCTTCAGGGGACTAATGAAAAA. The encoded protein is CASSVLQGTNEK. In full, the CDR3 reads CASSVLQGTNEKLFF.

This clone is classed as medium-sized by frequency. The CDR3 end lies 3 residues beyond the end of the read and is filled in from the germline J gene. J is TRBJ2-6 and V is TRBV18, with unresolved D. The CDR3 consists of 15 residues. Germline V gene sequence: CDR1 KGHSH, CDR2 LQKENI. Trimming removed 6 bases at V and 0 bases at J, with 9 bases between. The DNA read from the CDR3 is TGTGCCAGCTCTCCTACAGACTCTGGGGCCAACGTC. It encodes CASSPTDSGANV. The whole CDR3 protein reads CASSPTDSGANVLTF.

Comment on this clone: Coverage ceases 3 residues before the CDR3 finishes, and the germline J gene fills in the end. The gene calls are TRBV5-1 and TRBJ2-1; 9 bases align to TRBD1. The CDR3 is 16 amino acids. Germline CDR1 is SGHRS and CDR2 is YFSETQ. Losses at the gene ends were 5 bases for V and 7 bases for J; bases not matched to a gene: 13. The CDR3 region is CASRRQGGENGNEQFF. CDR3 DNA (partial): TGCGCCAGCAGGCGACAGGGGGGGGAGAATGGGAATGAG.

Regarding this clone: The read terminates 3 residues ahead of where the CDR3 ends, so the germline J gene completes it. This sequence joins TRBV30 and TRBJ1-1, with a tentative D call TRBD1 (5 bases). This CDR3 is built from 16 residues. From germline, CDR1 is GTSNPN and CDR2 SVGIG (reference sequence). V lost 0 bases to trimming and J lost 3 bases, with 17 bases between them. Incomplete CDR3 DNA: TGTGCCTGGAGTGTAAAGGCCCTCCTAGGGGACACTGAA. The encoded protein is CAWSVKALLGDTE. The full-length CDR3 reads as CAWSVKALLGDTEAFF.

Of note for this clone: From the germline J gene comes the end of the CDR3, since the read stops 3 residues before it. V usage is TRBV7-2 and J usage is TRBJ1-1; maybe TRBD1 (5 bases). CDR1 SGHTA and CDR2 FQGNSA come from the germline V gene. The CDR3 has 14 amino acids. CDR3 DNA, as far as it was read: TGTGCCAGCAGCTTTATAGGGGATGCAAGAGAA. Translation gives CASSFIGDARE. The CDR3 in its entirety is CASSFIGDAREAFF.

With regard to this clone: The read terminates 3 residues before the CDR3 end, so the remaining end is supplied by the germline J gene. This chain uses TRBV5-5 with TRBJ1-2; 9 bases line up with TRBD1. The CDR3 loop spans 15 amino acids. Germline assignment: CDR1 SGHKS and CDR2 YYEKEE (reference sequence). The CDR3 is CASSWGQGNGNDYTF. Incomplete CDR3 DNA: TGTGCCAGCAGCTGGGGACAGGGTAATGGGAATGAC. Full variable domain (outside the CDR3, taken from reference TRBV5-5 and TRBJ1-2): DAGVTQSPTHLIKTRGQQVTLRCSPISGHKSVSWYQQVLGQGPQFIFQYYEKEERGRGNFPDRFSARQFPNYSSELNVNALLLGDSALYLCASSWGQGNGNDYTFGSGTRLTVV.

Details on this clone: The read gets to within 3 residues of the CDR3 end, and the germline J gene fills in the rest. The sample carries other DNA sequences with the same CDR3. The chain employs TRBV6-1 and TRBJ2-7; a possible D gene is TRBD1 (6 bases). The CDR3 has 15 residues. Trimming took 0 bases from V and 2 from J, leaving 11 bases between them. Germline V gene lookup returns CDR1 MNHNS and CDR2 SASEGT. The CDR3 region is CASSEALTGAYEQYF. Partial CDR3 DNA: TGTGCCAGCAGTGAAGCGTTGACAGGAGCCTACGAG.

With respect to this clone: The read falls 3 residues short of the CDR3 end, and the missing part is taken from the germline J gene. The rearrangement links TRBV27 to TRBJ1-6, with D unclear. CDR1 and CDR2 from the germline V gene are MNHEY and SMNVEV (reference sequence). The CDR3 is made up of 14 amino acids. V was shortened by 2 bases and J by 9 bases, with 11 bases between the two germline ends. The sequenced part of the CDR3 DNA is TGTGCCAGCAGTTTACACTTACTAGGTTCACCC. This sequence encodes CASSLHLLGSP. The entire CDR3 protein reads CASSLHLLGSPLHF.

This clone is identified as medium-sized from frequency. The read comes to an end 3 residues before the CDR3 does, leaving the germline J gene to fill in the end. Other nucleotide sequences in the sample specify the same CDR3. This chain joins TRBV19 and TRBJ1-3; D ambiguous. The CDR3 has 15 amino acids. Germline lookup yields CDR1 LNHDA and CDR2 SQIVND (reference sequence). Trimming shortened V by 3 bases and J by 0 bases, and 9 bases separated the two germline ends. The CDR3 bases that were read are TGTGCCAGTAGTATGCAGGAAGCCTCTGGAAACACC. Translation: CASSMQEASGNT. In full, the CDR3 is CASSMQEASGNTIYF.

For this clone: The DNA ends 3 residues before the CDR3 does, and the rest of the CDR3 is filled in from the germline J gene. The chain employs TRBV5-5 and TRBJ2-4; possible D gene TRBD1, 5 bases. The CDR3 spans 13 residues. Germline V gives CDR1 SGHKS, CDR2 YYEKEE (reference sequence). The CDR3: CASSLAGNYGQYF. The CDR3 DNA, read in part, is TGTGCCAGCAGCTTGGCAGGGAACTATGGT.

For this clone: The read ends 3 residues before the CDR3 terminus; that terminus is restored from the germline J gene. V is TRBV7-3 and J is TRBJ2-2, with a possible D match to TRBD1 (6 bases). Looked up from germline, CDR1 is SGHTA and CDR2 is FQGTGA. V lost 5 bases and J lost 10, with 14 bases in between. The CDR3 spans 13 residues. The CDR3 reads CASSGQPGSELFF. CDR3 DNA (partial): TGTGCCAGCAGCGGACAGCCAGGGTCGGAG.

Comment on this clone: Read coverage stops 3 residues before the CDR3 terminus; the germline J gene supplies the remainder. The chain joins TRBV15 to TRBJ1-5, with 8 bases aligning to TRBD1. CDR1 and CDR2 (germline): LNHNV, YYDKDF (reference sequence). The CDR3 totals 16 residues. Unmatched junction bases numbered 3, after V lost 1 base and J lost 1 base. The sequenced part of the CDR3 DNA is TGTGCCACCAGCAGAGGGACAGGGAAGAGCAATCAGCCC. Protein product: CATSRGTGKSNQP. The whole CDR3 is CATSRGTGKSNQPQHF.

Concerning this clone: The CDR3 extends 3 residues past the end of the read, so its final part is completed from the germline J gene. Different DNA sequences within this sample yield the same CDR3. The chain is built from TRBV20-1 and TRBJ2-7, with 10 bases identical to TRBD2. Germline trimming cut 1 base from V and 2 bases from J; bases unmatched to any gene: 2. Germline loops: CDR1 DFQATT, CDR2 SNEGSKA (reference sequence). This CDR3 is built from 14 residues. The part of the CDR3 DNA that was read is TGCAGTGCTAGAGCCAGCGGGGGGGCCTACGAG. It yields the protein CSARASGGAYE. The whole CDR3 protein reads CSARASGGAYEQYF.

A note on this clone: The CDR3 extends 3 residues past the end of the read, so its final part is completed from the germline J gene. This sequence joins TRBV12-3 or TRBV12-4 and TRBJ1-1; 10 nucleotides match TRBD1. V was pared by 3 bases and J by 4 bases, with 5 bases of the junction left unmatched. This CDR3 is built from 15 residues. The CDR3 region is CASSFGRQGATEAFF. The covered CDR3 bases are TGTGCCAGCAGTTTTGGGCGACAGGGGGCCACTGAA.

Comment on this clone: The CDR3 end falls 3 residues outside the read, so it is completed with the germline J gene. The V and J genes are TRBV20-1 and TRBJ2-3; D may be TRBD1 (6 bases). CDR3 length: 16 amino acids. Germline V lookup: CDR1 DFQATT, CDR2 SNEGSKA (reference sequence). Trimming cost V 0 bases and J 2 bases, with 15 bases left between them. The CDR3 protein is CSARDYRDTHTDTQYF. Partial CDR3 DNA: TGCAGTGCTAGAGATTACAGGGACACTCACACAGATACG.

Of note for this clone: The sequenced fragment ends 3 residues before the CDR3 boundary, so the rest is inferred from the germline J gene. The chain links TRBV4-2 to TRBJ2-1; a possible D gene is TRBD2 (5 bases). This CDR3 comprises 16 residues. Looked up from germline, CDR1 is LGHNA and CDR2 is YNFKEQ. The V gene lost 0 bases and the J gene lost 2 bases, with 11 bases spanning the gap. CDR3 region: CASSQEDISAYNEQFF. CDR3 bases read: TGTGCCAGCAGCCAAGAAGACATTAGCGCCTACAATGAG.

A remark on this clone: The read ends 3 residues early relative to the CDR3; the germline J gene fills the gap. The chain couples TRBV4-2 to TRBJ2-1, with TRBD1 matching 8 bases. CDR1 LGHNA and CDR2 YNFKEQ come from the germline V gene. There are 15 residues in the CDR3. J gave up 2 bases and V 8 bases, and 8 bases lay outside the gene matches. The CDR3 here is CASARDRGPYNEQFF. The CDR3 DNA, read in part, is TGTGCCAGCGCACGTGACAGGGGCCCCTACAATGAG.